This TCR beta chain was found in a study of CD8 T cells in ankylosing spondylitis. To note about this clonotype: The antigen remains unidentified.

Quantitative 5'-RACE with molecular barcodes produced the TCR beta libraries. TCRdb passed the 5' RACE reads through MiXCR, listing each CDR3 protein once. This table has 450,000 or so distinct CDR3 sequences, 20% to 30% appearing once. The junction had 8 bases not matched to a gene; V was cut back by 7 bases and J by 6 bases. This CDR3 contains 14 residues. Looked up from germline, CDR1 is SGHNT and CDR2 is YENEEA. The study, taken as a whole, reports: In ankylosing spondylitis patients, matched synovial fluid reportedly showed significant enrichment of disease-linked clones. The study identified a TCR beta motif of seven or eight highly homologous variants that appeared characteristic of ankylosing spondylitis blood. Previously reported in reactive arthritis synovial fluid and blood were some of the motif variants.

The sequence derives from a male donor with ankylosing spondylitis. What was sequenced was blood, either unsorted or a sorted T cell fraction (not recorded which). This rearrangement joins TRBV11-3 to TRBJ2-1, with 8 bases that match TRBD1. The CDR3 DNA is TGTGCCAGCACACCGACAGGGGTGGGCAATGAGCAGTTCTTC. Amino acid sequence: CASTPTGVGNEQFF. Full variable domain (rest looked up from reference TRBV11-3 and TRBJ2-1): EAGVVQSPRYKIIEKKQPVAFWCNPISGHNTLYWYLQNLGQGPELLIRYENEEAVDDSQLPKDRFSAERLKGVDSTLKIQPAELGDSAVYLCASTPTGVGNEQFFGPGTRLTVL.